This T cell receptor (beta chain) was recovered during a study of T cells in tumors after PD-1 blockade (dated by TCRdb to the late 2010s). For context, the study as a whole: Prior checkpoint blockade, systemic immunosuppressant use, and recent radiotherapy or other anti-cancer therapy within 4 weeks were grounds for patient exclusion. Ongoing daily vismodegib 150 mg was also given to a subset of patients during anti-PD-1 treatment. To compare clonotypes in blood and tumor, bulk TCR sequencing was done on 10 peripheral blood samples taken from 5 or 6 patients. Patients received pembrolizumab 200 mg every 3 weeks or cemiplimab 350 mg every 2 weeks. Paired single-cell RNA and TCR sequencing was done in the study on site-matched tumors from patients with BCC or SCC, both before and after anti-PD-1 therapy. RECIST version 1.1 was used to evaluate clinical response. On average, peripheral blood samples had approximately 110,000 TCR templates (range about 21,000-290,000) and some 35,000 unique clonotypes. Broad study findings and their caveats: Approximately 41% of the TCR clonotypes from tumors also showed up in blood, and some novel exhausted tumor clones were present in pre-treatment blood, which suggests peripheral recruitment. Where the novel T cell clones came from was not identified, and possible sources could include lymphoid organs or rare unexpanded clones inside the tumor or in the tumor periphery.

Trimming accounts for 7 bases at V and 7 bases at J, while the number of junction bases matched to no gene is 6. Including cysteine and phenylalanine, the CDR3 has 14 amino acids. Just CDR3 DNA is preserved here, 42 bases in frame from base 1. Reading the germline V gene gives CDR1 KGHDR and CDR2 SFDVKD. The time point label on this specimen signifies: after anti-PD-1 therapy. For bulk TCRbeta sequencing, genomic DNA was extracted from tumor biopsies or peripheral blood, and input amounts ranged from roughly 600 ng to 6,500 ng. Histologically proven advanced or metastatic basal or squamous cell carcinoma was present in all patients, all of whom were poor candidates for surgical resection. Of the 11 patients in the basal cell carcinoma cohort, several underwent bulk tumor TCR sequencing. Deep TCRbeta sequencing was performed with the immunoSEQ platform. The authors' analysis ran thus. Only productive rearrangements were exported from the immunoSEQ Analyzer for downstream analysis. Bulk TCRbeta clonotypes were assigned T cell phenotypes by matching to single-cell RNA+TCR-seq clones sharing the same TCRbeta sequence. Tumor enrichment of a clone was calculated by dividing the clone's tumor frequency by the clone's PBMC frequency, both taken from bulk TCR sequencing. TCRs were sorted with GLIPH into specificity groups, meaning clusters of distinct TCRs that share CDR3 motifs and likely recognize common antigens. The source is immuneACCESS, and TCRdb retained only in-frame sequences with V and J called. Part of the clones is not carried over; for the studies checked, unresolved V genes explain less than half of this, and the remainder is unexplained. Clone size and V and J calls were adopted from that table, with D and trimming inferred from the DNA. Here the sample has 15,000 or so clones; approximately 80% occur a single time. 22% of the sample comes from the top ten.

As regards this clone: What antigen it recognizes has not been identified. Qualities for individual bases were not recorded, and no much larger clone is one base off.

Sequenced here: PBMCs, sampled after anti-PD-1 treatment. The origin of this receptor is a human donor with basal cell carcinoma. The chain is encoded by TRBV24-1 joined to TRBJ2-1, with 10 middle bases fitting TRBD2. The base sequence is TGTGCCACCAGGCGGAGCGGGGGGGGGAATGAGCAGTTCTTC. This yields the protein CATRRSGGGNEQFF.